This T cell receptor (beta chain) is drawn from a study of shared clonotypes between healthy human individuals. Across the study: The plates for each donor numbered three CD4 naive, three CD4 memory, two CD8 naive and one CD8 memory.

The CDR3 consists of 16 residues. Trimming shortened V by 0 bases and J by 4 bases, and 15 bases separated the two germline ends. Germline V gene sequence: CDR1 LGHNA, CDR2 YSLEER. Only CD45RO-negative cells positively selected for CCR7 counted as naive CD8 cells, so terminally differentiated effector memory CD45RA+ cells were excluded. The repertoire was sequenced with immunoSEQ multiplex PCR; TCRdb's copy has only in-frame clones and lacks some. The sample comprises millions of clones, approximately 94% of which are singletons, and 1.7% rests with the top ten. V usage is TRBV4-3 and J usage is TRBJ1-2; D remains unclear. This receptor was taken from a man aged 18 to 29 in good health. Some clones in this sample may be carry-over from other donors' samples. The sequencing sample was made of naive CD8+ T cells from PBMCs. In nucleotides, the CDR3 is TGCGCCAGCAGCCAAGATACGTCCGGTGGGAGCTATGGCTACACCTTC. The encoded protein is CASSQDTSGGSYGYTF.